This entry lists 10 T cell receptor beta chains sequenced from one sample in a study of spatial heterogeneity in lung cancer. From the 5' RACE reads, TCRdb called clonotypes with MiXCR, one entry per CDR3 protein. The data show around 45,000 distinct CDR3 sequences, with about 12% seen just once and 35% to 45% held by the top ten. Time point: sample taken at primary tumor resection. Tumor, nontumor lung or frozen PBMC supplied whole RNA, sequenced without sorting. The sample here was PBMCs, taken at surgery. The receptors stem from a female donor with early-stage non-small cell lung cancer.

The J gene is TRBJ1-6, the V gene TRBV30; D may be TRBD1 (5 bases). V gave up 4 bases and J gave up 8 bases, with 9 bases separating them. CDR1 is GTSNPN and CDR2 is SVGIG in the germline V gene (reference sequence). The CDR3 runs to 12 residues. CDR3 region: CAWMGEDSPLHF. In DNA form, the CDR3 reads TGTGCCTGGATGGGGGAAGATTCACCCCTCCACTTT.

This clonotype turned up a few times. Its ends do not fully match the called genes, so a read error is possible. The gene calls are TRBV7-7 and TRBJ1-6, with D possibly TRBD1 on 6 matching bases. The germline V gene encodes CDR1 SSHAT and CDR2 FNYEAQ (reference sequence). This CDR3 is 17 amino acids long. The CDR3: CASTEGGESSYNSPLHF. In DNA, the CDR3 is TGTGCTAGCACCGAAGGGGGGGAGAGCTCCTATAATTCACCCCTCCACTTT.

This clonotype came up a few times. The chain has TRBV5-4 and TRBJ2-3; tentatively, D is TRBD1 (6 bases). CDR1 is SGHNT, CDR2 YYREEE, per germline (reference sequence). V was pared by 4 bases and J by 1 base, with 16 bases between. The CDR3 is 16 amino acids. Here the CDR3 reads CASSPPGRGGTDTQYF. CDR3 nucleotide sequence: TGTGCCAGCAGCCCCCCGGGCAGGGGTGGCACAGATACGCAGTATTTT.

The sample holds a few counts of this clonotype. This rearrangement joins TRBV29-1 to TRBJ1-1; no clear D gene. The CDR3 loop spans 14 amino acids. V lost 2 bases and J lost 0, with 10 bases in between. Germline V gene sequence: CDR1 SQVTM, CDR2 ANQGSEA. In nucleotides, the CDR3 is TGCAGCGTTGAACGAACAAACATGAACACTGAAGCTTTCTTT. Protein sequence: CSVERTNMNTEAFF. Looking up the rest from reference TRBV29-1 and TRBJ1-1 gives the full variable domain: SAVISQKPSRDICQRGTSLTIQCQVDSQVTMMFWYRQQPGQSLTLIATANQGSEATYESGFVIDKFPISRPNLTFSTLTVSNMSPEDSSIYLCSVERTNMNTEAFFGQGTRLTVV.

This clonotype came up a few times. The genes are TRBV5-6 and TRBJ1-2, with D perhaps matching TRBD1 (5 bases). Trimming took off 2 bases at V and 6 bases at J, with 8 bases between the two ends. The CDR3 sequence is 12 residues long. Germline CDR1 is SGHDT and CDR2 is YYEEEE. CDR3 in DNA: TGTGCCAGCAGCTTAGGGACGGATGGCTACACCTTC. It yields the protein CASSLGTDGYTF.

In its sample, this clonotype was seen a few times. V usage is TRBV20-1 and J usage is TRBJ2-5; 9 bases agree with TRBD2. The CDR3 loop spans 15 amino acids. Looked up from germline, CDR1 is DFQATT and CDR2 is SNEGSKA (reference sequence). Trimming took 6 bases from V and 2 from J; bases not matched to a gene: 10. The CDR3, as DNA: TGCAGTGCCGCCGCCGTAGCGGGGGCGCAAGAGACCCAGTACTTC. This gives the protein CSAAAVAGAQETQYF.

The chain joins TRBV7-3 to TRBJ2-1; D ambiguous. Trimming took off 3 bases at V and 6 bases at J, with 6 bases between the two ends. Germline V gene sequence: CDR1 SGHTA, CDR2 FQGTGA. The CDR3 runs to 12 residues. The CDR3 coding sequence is TGTGCCAGCAGCTTTGGAAGCAATGAGCAGTTCTTC. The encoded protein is CASSFGSNEQFF.

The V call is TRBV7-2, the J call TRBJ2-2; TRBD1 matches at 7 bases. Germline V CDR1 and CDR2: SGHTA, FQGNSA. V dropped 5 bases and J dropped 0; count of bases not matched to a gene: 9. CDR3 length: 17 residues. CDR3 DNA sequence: TGTGCCAGCAGCATTGGACCGGGACAGACGAACACCGGGGAGCTGTTTTTT. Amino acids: CASSIGPGQTNTGELFF.

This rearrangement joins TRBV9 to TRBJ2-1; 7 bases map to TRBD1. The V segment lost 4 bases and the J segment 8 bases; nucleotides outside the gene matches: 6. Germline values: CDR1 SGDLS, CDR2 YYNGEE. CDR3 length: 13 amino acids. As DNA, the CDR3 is TGTGCCAGCAGCCCAAGACAGGGCCATGAGCAGTTCTTC. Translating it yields CASSPRQGHEQFF.

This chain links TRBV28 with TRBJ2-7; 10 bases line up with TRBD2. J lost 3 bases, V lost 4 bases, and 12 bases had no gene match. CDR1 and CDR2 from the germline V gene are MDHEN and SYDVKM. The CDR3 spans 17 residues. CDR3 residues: CASSSYATSGIHYEQYF. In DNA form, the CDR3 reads TGTGCCAGCAGTTCGTACGCCACTAGCGGGATTCACTACGAGCAGTACTTC.